This is a list of T cell receptor beta chains from one sample in a study of blood T cell repertoires in COVID-19. Sequenced by immunoSEQ multiplex PCR; TCRdb stores in-frame clones only, minus some. The sample has 300,000 to 400,000 clones, around 87% seen once. The sequenced sample consisted of peripheral blood. Receptors originate from a woman aged 60-75 years with COVID-19, enrolled during active disease. Each CDR3 is given with its conserved first and last residue. The D gene is left open where the match is weak. Size tells how often a clone was seen (once, few, many) or the class of an expanded clone, and some rows leave it out.

d_call	clone_size	cdr3_length	v_call	j_call	cdr3_aa	cdr3_nt
.	.	14	TRBV5-1	TRBJ1-1	CASSSGTKNTEAFF	TGCGCCAGCAGCTCCGGGACAAAGAACACTGAAGCTTTCTTT
.	.	15	TRBV5-6	TRBJ1-1	CASSLVRSMNTEAFF	TGTGCCAGCAGCTTGGTAAGGAGCATGAACACTGAAGCTTTCTTT
.	.	18	TRBV28	TRBJ1-2	CASSLGVRVGLHYYGYTF	TGTGCCAGCAGTTTGGGTGTCAGGGTTGGTCTTCACTACTATGGCTACACCTTC
TRBD2	.	19	TRBV5-1	TRBJ2-7	CASSEVPGLADRSSYEQYF	TGCGCCAGCAGCGAGGTTCCGGGACTAGCGGATAGGAGCTCCTACGAGCAGTACTTC
.	.	15	TRBV7-6	TRBJ2-3	CASSDSGLNTDTQYF	TGTGCCAGCAGCGACTCGGGGTTAAACACAGATACGCAGTATTTT
.	.	17	TRBV24-1	TRBJ1-5	CATSSAAEPLSNQPQHF	TGTGCCACCAGTAGCGCGGCAGAACCACTTAGCAATCAGCCCCAGCATTTT
.	.	12	TRBV19	TRBJ1-4	CASSRSEAKLFF	TGTGCCAGTAGTAGGTCTGAAGCAAAACTGTTTTTT
.	.	16	TRBV19	TRBJ1-6	CASTGIVSSYNSPLHF	TGTGCCAGTACGGGAATCGTGAGCTCCTATAATTCACCCCTCCACTTT
TRBD2	.	15	TRBV7-3	TRBJ2-1	CASSFGTSGDNEQFF	TGTGCCAGCAGCTTTGGGACTAGCGGAGACAATGAGCAGTTCTTC
.	.	11	TRBV28	TRBJ2-5	CATRGIETQYF	TGTGCCACTCGGGGAATAGAGACCCAGTACTTC
TRBD1	.	16	TRBV7-2	TRBJ1-1	CASSFGQGYMNTEAFF	TGTGCCAGCAGCTTTGGACAGGGGTATATGAACACTGAAGCTTTCTTT
.	.	16	TRBV5-1	TRBJ2-7	CASSLATGRDIYEQYF	TGCGCCAGCAGCTTGGCAACGGGCAGGGACATCTACGAGCAGTACTTC
TRBD1	few	14	TRBV12-5	TRBJ1-1	CASGTGAYYTEAFF	TGTGCTAGTGGAACAGGGGCCTATTACACTGAAGCTTTCTTT
TRBD2	.	15	TRBV15	TRBJ2-7	CATSRAAGRFYEQYF	TGTGCCACCAGCAGAGCAGCGGGGAGATTCTACGAGCAGTACTTC
.	.	13	TRBV30	TRBJ1-2	CAWSVLVNYGYTF	TGTGCCTGGAGTGTACTGGTTAACTATGGCTACACCTTC
.	.	13	TRBV18	TRBJ1-1	CASSEVPFGEAFF	TGTGCCAGCTCTGAGGTCCCATTCGGTGAAGCTTTCTTT
TRBD1	.	14	TRBV29-1	TRBJ2-3	CSVDTTGVTDTQYF	TGCAGCGTCGACACGACAGGGGTGACAGATACGCAGTATTTT
TRBD1	.	16	TRBV5-4	TRBJ1-4	CASSLDRGPPNEKLFF	TGTGCCAGCAGTCTAGACAGGGGGCCACCTAATGAAAAACTGTTTTTT
TRBD1	.	13	TRBV11-2	TRBJ2-3	CASIIDRADTQYF	TGTGCCAGCATCATTGACAGGGCAGATACGCAGTATTTT
.	.	14	TRBV7-9	TRBJ2-1	CASSLGLTHNEQFF	TGTGCCAGCAGCTTAGGTCTAACTCACAATGAGCAGTTCTTC
.	.	17	TRBV9	TRBJ2-5	CASSPRVGAASMETQYF	TGTGCCAGCAGCCCCCGGGTAGGGGCCGCGAGTATGGAGACCCAGTACTTC
.	.	15	TRBV28	TRBJ1-3	CASSSRGIPGNTIYF	TGTGCCAGCAGTTCTAGGGGAATCCCTGGAAACACCATATATTTT
.	.	15	TRBV5-1	TRBJ2-1	CASSLGGGGNNEQFF	TGCGCCAGCAGCTTGGGCGGCGGGGGCAACAATGAGCAGTTCTTC
.	.	16	TRBV18	TRBJ2-2	CASSRGQQLGTGELFF	TGTGCCAGCTCACGCGGACAACAGTTGGGCACCGGGGAGCTGTTTTTT
.	.	15	TRBV9	TRBJ1-1	CASSVVPTANTEAFF	TGTGCCAGCAGCGTTGTTCCCACAGCGAACACTGAAGCTTTCTTT
.	.	17	TRBV4-1	TRBJ2-1	CASSLGRGRSSYNEQFF	TGCGCCAGCAGCCTCGGCAGGGGCCGGAGCTCCTACAATGAGCAGTTCTTC
TRBD2	once	16	TRBV4-1	TRBJ2-5	CASRGPGLARGETQYF	TGCGCCAGCAGGGGGCCGGGACTAGCGAGAGGGGAGACCCAGTACTTC
.	.	13	TRBV7-7	TRBJ1-3	CASSSGTGNTIYF	TGTGCTAGCAGCTCGGGAACAGGAAACACCATATATTTT
.	.	14	TRBV28	TRBJ1-1	CASSRLRGNTEAFF	TGTGCCAGCAGCCGTTTAAGGGGAAACACTGAAGCTTTCTTT
.	.	15	TRBV2	TRBJ1-5	CASRESGPANQPQHF	TGTGCCAGCAGAGAATCGGGTCCGGCTAATCAGCCCCAGCATTTT
.	.	15	TRBV28	TRBJ1-2	CASSLLRRGDYGYTF	TGTGCCAGCAGTTTATTAAGGCGCGGGGACTATGGCTACACCTTC
TRBD1	.	17	TRBV5-4	TRBJ1-1	CASSSAADLRQGGEAFF	TGTGCCAGCAGCTCGGCCGCCGACTTAAGACAGGGGGGTGAAGCTTTCTTT
.	once	14	TRBV7-3	TRBJ1-1	CASSSGLMNTEAFF	TGTGCCAGCAGTTCCGGTTTAATGAACACTGAAGCTTTCTTT
TRBD1	.	14	TRBV6-5	TRBJ2-2	CASRTGVNTGELFF	TGTGCCAGCCGGACAGGGGTAAACACCGGGGAGCTGTTTTTT
.	once	16	TRBV14	TRBJ2-7	CASSQDPQGLPYEQYF	TGTGCCAGCAGCCAAGATCCCCAGGGGTTACCCTACGAGCAGTACTTC
TRBD2	.	13	TRBV15	TRBJ2-1	CATGLAGINEQFF	TGTGCCACCGGACTAGCGGGGATCAATGAGCAGTTCTTC
TRBD2	.	16	TRBV5-8	TRBJ2-5	CASSLPTIAGKETQYF	TGTGCCAGCAGCCTGCCTACTATAGCGGGTAAAGAGACCCAGTACTTC
TRBD1	.	18	TRBV5-5	TRBJ2-6	CASSRDRDRGSGANVLTF	TGTGCCAGCAGTCGCGACCGGGACAGGGGTTCTGGGGCCAACGTCCTGACTTTC
.	.	15	TRBV6-5	TRBJ1-3	CASSPLDRPSDTIYF	TGTGCCAGCAGCCCGCTTGACAGGCCCTCGGACACCATATATTTT
TRBD2	.	15	TRBV6-4	TRBJ2-1	CASSDWTSGYNEQFF	TGTGCCAGCAGTGACTGGACTAGCGGCTACAATGAGCAGTTCTTC
.	.	12	TRBV10-2	TRBJ1-5	CASSVGGQPQHF	TGCGCCAGCAGTGTGGGGGGACAGCCCCAGCATTTT